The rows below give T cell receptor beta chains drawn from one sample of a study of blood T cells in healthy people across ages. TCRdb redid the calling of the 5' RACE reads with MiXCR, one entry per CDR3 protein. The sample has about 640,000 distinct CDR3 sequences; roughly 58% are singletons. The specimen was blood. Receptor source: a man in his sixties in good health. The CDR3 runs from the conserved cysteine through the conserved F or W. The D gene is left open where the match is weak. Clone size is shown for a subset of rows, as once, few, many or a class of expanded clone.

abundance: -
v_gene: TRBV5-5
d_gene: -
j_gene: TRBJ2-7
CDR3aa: CASSFGQISYEQYF
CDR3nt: TGTGCCAGCAGCTTCGGCCAGATCTCCTACGAGCAGTACTTC

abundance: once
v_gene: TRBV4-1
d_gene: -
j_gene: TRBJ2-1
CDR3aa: CASSPGWAGQETQFF
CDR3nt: TGCGCCAGCAGCCCAGGGTGGGCAGGGCAAGAGACCCAGTTCTTC

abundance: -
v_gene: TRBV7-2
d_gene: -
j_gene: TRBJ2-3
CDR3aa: CARSGWGTDTQYF
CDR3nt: TGTGCCAGAAGCGGGTGGGGCACAGATACGCAGTATTTT

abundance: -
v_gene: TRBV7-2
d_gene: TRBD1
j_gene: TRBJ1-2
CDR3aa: CASSPWTGSNYGYTF
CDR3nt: TGTGCCAGCAGCCCCTGGACAGGGTCAAACTATGGCTACACCTTC

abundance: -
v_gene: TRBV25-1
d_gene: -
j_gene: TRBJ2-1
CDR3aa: CASSDLSVAVSNEQFF
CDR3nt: TGTGCCAGCAGTGATCTCTCGGTGGCCGTCTCCAATGAGCAGTTCTTC

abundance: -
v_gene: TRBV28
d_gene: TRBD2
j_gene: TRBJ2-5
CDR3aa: CASSLIGSGGKTQYF
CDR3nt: TGTGCCAGCAGTTTAATCGGGAGCGGGGGGAAGACCCAGTACTTC

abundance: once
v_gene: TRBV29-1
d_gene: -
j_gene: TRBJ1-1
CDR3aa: CSVEEGGTEAFF
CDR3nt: TGCAGCGTTGAGGAGGGTGGCACTGAAGCTTTCTTT

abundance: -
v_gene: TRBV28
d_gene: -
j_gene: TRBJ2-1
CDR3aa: CASSLRSPLLFF
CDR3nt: TGTGCCAGCAGTTTGAGGAGTCCTCTCCTGTTCTTC

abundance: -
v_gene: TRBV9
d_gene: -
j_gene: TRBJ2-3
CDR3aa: CASSVRPSGTDTQYF
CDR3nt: TGTGCCAGCAGCGTCCGGCCGTCAGGCACAGATACGCAGTATTTT

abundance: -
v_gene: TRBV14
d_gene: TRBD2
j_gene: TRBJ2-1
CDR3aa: CASSLGLAFDEQFF
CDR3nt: TGTGCCAGCAGCCTTGGACTAGCGTTCGATGAGCAGTTCTTC

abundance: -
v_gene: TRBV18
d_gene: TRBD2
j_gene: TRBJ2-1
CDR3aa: CASSTGGSDEQFF
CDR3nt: TGTGCCAGCTCAACCGGGGGGTCCGATGAGCAGTTCTTC

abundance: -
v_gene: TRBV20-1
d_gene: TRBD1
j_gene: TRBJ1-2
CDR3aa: CSARRTGEYGYTF
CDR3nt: TGCAGTGCTAGACGGACAGGGGAGTATGGCTACACCTTC

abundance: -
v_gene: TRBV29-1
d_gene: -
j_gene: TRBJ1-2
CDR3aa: CSVVGGGPANYGYTF
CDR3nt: TGCAGCGTTGTGGGGGGCGGACCAGCTAACTATGGCTACACCTTC

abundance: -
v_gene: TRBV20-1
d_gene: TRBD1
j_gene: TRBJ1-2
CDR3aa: CSAREQGQYGYTF
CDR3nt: TGCAGTGCTAGAGAACAGGGGCAGTATGGCTACACCTTC

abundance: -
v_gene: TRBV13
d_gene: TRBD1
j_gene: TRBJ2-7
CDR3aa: CASSRGPGTGLYEQYF
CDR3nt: TGTGCCAGCAGCCGAGGGCCCGGGACAGGGCTCTACGAGCAGTACTTC

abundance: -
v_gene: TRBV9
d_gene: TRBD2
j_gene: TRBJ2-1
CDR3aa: CASSVMGEGGAVNEQFF
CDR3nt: TGTGCCAGCAGCGTAATGGGTGAGGGAGGGGCGGTCAATGAGCAGTTCTTC

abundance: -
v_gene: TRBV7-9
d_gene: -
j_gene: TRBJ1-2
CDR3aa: CASSPRRTGDGYTF
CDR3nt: TGTGCCAGCAGCCCCCGCAGGACGGGTGATGGCTACACCTTC

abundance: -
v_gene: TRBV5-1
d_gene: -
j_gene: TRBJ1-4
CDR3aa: CASSPNPYSNEKLFF
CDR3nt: TGCGCCAGCAGTCCGAATCCTTACTCGAATGAAAAACTGTTTTTT

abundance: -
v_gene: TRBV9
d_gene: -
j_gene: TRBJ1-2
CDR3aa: CASSVDPGQTYGYTF
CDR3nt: TGTGCCAGCAGCGTCGACCCCGGACAGACGTATGGCTACACCTTC

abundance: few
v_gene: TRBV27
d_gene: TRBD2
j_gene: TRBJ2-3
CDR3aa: CASSFLAGATDTQYF
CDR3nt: TGTGCCAGCAGTTTCTTAGCGGGAGCCACAGATACGCAGTATTTT

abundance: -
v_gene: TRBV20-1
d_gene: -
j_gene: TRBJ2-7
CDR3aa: CSAAREGTYEQYF
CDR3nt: TGCAGTGCCGCCCGGGAAGGCACCTACGAGCAGTACTTC

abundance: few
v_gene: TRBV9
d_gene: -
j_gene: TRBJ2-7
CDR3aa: CASSGGHRGSYEQYF
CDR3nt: TGTGCCAGCAGCGGGGGACATCGAGGTAGCTACGAGCAGTACTTC

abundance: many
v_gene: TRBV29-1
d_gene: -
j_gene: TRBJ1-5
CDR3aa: CSVADRYNQPQHF
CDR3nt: TGCAGCGTCGCCGACAGGTACAATCAGCCCCAGCATTTT

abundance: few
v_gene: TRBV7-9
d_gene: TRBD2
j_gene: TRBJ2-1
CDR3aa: CASSLLTSSGGINEQFF
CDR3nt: TGTGCCAGCAGCTTGTTAACTTCTAGCGGGGGGATCAATGAGCAGTTCTTC

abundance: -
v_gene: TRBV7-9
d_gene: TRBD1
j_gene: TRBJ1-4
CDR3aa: CASSLGPTGGTNEKLFF
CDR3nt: TGTGCCAGCAGCTTAGGGCCCACAGGGGGAACTAATGAAAAACTGTTTTTT

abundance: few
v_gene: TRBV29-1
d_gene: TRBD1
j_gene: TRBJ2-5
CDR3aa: CSVEPTGPWETQYF
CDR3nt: TGCAGCGTTGAACCGACAGGGCCGTGGGAGACCCAGTACTTC

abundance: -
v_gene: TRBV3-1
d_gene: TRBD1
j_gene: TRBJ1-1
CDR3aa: CASSQNRDRGAFF
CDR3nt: TGTGCCAGCAGCCAAAACCGGGACAGGGGAGCTTTCTTT

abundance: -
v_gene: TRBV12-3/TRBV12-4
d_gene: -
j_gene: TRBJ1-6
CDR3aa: CASRPQGHTGSPLHF
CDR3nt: TGTGCCAGCAGACCGCAGGGACACACTGGTTCACCCCTCCACTTT

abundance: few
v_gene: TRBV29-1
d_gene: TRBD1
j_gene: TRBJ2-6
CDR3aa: CSVGDSSSGANVLTF
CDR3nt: TGCAGCGTGGGGGACAGCAGCTCTGGGGCCAACGTCCTGACTTTC

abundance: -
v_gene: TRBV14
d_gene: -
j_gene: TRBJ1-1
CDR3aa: CASSPSPGMTFF
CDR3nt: TGTGCCAGCAGCCCCTCCCCAGGGATGACTTTCTTT

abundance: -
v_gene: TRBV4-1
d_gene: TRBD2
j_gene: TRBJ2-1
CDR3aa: CASSVRLAVNRGNEQFF
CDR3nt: TGCGCCAGCAGCGTCCGACTAGCGGTCAACCGGGGCAATGAGCAGTTCTTC

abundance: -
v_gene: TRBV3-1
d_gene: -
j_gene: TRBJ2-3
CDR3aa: CASSRVFGSTDTQYF
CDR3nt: TGTGCCAGCAGCCGCGTGTTTGGTAGCACAGATACGCAGTATTTT

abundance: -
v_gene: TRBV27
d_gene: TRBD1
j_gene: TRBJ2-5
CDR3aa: CASSGTGQGPAQETQYF
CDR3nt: TGTGCCAGCAGCGGTACGGGACAGGGACCCGCCCAAGAGACCCAGTACTTC

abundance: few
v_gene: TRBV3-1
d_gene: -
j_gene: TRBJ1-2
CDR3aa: CASSQEQAYGYTF
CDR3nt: TGTGCCAGCAGCCAAGAACAGGCTTATGGCTACACCTTC

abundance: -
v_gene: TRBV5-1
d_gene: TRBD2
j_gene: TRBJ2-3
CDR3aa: CASSPRTSIDTQYF
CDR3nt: TGCGCCAGCAGCCCCCGGACTAGCATAGATACGCAGTATTTT

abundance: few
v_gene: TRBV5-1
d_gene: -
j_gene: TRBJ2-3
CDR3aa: CASSLRLVPTDTQYF
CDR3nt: TGCGCCAGCAGCCTCCGACTAGTACCCACAGATACGCAGTATTTT

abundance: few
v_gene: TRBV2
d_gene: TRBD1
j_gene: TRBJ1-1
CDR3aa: CASRETGFTEAFF
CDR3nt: TGTGCCAGCCGAGAGACAGGGTTCACTGAAGCTTTCTTT

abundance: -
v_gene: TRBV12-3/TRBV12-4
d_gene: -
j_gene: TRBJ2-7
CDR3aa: CASSPYGVAYEQYF
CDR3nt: TGTGCCAGCAGTCCCTATGGGGTGGCCTACGAGCAGTACTTC

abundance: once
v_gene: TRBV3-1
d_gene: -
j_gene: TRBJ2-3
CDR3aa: CASSRGGVDTQYF
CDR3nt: TGTGCCAGCAGCCGCGGGGGCGTTGATACGCAGTATTTT

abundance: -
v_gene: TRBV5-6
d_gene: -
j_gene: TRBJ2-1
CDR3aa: CASKGPGRSLEWFSYNEQFF
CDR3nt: TGTGCCAGCAAGGGCCCGGGACGGTCCCTGGAATGGTTCTCCTACAATGAGCAGTTCTTC